These 23 T cell receptor beta chains share one sample of origin, sequenced in a study of post-analysis software for immune sequencing data. Study-level findings and limits: Controls showed lower frequencies than patients for five TRBV segments, and TRBV5-6, TRBV5-1 and TRBV20-1 were among these.

Libraries were made from TCR beta cDNA, and they carried unique molecular identifiers. TCRdb analysed the PCR reads with MiXCR anew, one entry per CDR3 protein. The table includes 450,000 to 700,000 distinct CDR3 sequences, 44% detected once. Their cognate antigens are unknown. Sequences were obtained from blood. These receptors were collected from a girl aged 5-17 years with multiple sclerosis.

The rearrangement links TRBV12-3 or TRBV12-4 to TRBJ2-5, with 8 bases aligning to TRBD2. The J segment lost 7 bases and the V segment lost 5 bases, leaving 9 bases of the junction unmatched. The CDR3 runs to 14 residues. The CDR3 loop reads CASSPAGLEGTQYF. As DNA, the CDR3 is TGTGCCAGCAGTCCCGCGGGACTAGAGGGGACCCAGTACTTC.

The chain recombines TRBV24-1 with TRBJ1-2, with D uncertain. The CDR3 has 13 residues. The V end was cut by 4 bases, the J end by 6 bases, with 11 bases between. Germline V lookup: CDR1 KGHDR, CDR2 SFDVKD. The CDR3 sequence is CATSDGPGDGYTF. Here the CDR3 DNA reads TGTGCCACCAGTGACGGACCCGGGGATGGCTACACCTTC.

This clonotype was seen a few times. V is TRBV7-2 and J is TRBJ2-7; D is unresolved. Germline V gene lookup returns CDR1 SGHTA and CDR2 FQGNSA. The CDR3 sequence is 14 residues long. Trimming pared 5 bases from V and 3 bases from J, leaving 14 bases between. CDR3 nucleotide sequence: TGTGCCAGCAGCGTCTCGACGGATATCTACGAGCAGTACTTC. Amino acid sequence: CASSVSTDIYEQYF.

This clonotype turned up a few times. The rearrangement uses TRBV27 and TRBJ2-1; D is unresolved. CDR3 size: 12 residues. The germline CDR1 and CDR2 sequences are MNHEY and SMNVEV (reference sequence). V dropped 0 bases and J dropped 8 bases, with 5 bases sitting between them. The CDR3 spells CASSLSGYEQFF. The CDR3 DNA reads TGTGCCAGCAGTTTATCGGGCTATGAGCAGTTCTTC.

This clonotype was observed a few times. This chain uses TRBV13 with TRBJ2-5; D may be TRBD1 or TRBD2 (5 bases each). The germline gives CDR1 PRHDT, CDR2 FYEKMQ (reference sequence). The CDR3 runs 14 residues. V lost 4 bases, J lost 3 bases, and 12 bases lay in between. The CDR3 DNA reads TGTGCCAGCAGCTCATCCGGGACCGAAGAGACCCAGTACTTC. Amino acids: CASSSSGTEETQYF.

The table lists this clonotype with many counts. The junction does not match germline at one end; this may be a read error. The chain joins TRBV5-1 to TRBJ2-5, with 9 bases matching TRBD1. Germline CDR1 is SGHRS and CDR2 is YFSETQ. The CDR3 has 14 amino acids. The CDR3 reads CASSSTGGQETQYF. DNA of the CDR3: TGTGCCAGCAGTTCGACAGGGGGTCAGGAGACCCAGTACTTC. The variable domain in full, completed from reference TRBV5-1 and TRBJ2-5, reads KAGVTQTPRYLIKTRGQQVTLSCSPISGHRSVSWYQQTPGQGLQFLFEYFSETQRNKGNFPGRFSGRQFSNSRSEMNVSTLELGDSALYLCASSSTGGQETQYFGPGTRLLVL.

The J gene is TRBJ2-4, the V gene TRBV5-1; TRBD1 matches 7 bases. Trimming at V came to 7 bases and at J to 7 bases, leaving 11 bases not matched to a gene. The length of the CDR3 is 14 residues. The germline CDR1 and CDR2 sequences are SGHRS and YFSETQ. CDR3 coding DNA: TGCGCCAGCCAAAGCGGCCAAGGGGGCAACATTCAGTACTTC. Its translation: CASQSGQGGNIQYF. Using reference TRBV5-1 and TRBJ2-4 for the parts outside the CDR3, the full variable domain is KAGVTQTPRYLIKTRGQQVTLSCSPISGHRSVSWYQQTPGQGLQFLFEYFSETQRNKGNFPGRFSGRQFSNSRSEMNVSTLELGDSALYLCASQSGQGGNIQYFGAGTRLSVL.

This clonotype has a handful of counts. The J gene is TRBJ2-1, the V gene TRBV5-1, with a tentative D call TRBD1 (6 bases). CDR3 length: 15 amino acids. Trimming shortened V by 6 bases and J by 6 bases, and 19 bases separated the two germline ends. The V gene's germline CDR1 is SGHRS and CDR2 YFSETQ. The chain's CDR3 is CASTSQGPVSNEQFF. CDR3 bases: TGCGCCAGCACCTCACAGGGACCCGTTTCCAATGAGCAGTTCTTC. Based on the CDR3 plus reference TRBV5-1 and TRBJ2-1, the full variable domain is KAGVTQTPRYLIKTRGQQVTLSCSPISGHRSVSWYQQTPGQGLQFLFEYFSETQRNKGNFPGRFSGRQFSNSRSEMNVSTLELGDSALYLCASTSQGPVSNEQFFGPGTRLTVL.

The chain employs TRBV20-1 and TRBJ2-1, with 9 bases identical to TRBD2. Germline V gene lookup returns CDR1 DFQATT and CDR2 SNEGSKA (reference sequence). V was clipped by 8 bases and J by 5 bases; unmatched bases: 13. The length of the CDR3 is 15 residues. CDR3 DNA sequence: TGCAGTACTGGATCCGGACTAGCGCACCACAATGAGCAGTTCTTC. Translating it yields CSTGSGLAHHNEQFF.

This clonotype was observed a few times. The chain is built from TRBV5-1 and TRBJ1-1, with D uncertain. The germline gives CDR1 SGHRS, CDR2 YFSETQ. V was clipped by 2 bases and J by 1 base, with 9 bases between them. The CDR3 is 14 amino acids. For the CDR3, the DNA is TGCGCCAGCAGCTTCGGGGATCGGAACACTGAAGCTTTCTTT. Translating gives CASSFGDRNTEAFF.

The chain is built from TRBV29-1 and TRBJ2-3, with D hard to call. Germline V gene data show CDR1 as SQVTM and CDR2 as ANQGSEA. The CDR3 spans 14 residues. The V end lost 3 bases, the J end lost 0 bases, and 10 bases lay between the germline ends. The CDR3, as DNA: TGCAGCGTTGAGGATCTGGGTAGCACAGATACGCAGTATTTT. It yields the protein CSVEDLGSTDTQYF.

The chain combines TRBV10-3 with TRBJ2-1; TRBD1 or TRBD2 may be the D gene (5 bases each). This CDR3 contains 13 residues. The germline V gene has CDR1 ENHRY and CDR2 SYGVKD. V gave up 0 bases and J gave up 8 bases, with 8 bases separating them. CDR3 sequence reads: CAISESWDDEQFF. DNA of the CDR3: TGTGCCATCAGTGAGTCTTGGGACGATGAGCAGTTCTTC.

The chain uses TRBV20-1 and TRBJ2-4; D possibly corresponds to TRBD1 (6 bases). The end of the DNA is better explained by TRBJ2-7, so the J call may be wrong. Germline V gene data show CDR1 as DFQATT and CDR2 as SNEGSKA (reference sequence). The CDR3 length is 13 residues. The CDR3 coding sequence is TGCAGTGCTAAAGACAGGACGACCTACGAGCAGTACTTC. Protein product: CSAKDRTTYEQYF.

This chain links TRBV5-4 with TRBJ2-1; 9 bases map to TRBD2. Trimming at V came to 0 bases and at J to 7 bases, leaving 5 bases not matched to a gene. This CDR3 is built from 15 residues. Germline V gives CDR1 SGHNT, CDR2 YYREEE (reference sequence). DNA of the CDR3: TGTGCCAGCAGCTTGGTGGCGGGAGGGTGGAATGAGCAGTTCTTC. Encoded protein: CASSLVAGGWNEQFF.

There are a few counts of this clonotype. The V and J genes are TRBV7-2 and TRBJ2-5; TRBD2 agrees at 8 bases. This CDR3 comprises 17 residues. Germline V gene data show CDR1 as SGHTA and CDR2 as FQGNSA. The trim removed 5 bases at V and 5 bases at J, leaving 16 bases unmatched. The CDR3 region has the DNA TGTGCCAGCAGCCCCCAGACAGGCGGGGGGAGAAGGGAGACCCAGTACTTC. As protein: CASSPQTGGGRRETQYF.

This clonotype was found a few times. V usage is TRBV10-3 and J usage is TRBJ2-7; D is tentatively TRBD1 or TRBD2 (6 bases each). V was pared by 2 bases and J by 3 bases, with 11 bases between. Germline values: CDR1 ENHRY, CDR2 SYGVKD. CDR3 length: 14 residues. CDR3 in DNA: TGTGCCATCAGTGAGCTGGGGGGCAACTACGAGCAGTACTTC. Amino acid sequence: CAISELGGNYEQYF.

The genes are TRBV2 and TRBJ1-2, with a weak D call TRBD1 (5 bases). Germline V gene lookup returns CDR1 SNHLY and CDR2 FYNNEI. CDR3 length: 15 residues. V lost 6 bases and J 3 bases, leaving 17 bases between the germline ends. The chain's CDR3 is CASSLSVSGYYGYTF. The CDR3 region has the DNA TGTGCCAGCAGCCTAAGCGTGTCAGGGTACTATGGCTACACCTTC. Variable domain in full (rest from reference TRBV2 and TRBJ1-2): EPEVTQTPSHQVTQMGQEVILRCVPISNHLYFYWYRQILGQKVEFLVSFYNNEISEKSEIFDDQFSVERPDGSNFTLKIRSTKLEDSAMYFCASSLSVSGYYGYTFGSGTRLTVV.

V and J are TRBV18 and TRBJ1-5, with a tentative D call TRBD1 (6 bases). In germline, CDR1 is KGHSH, CDR2 LQKENI. The V end lost 4 bases, the J end lost 10 bases, and 14 bases lay between the germline ends. This CDR3 has 13 residues. CDR3 in amino acids: CASSRDTELPQHF. The CDR3 nucleotides are TGTGCCAGCTCACGGGACACGGAGCTTCCCCAGCATTTT.

This clonotype was counted only a few times. This rearrangement joins TRBV29-1 to TRBJ2-5; unclear D gene. CDR3 length: 11 residues. The germline V gene encodes CDR1 SQVTM and CDR2 ANQGSEA. Trimming took 3 bases from V and 7 from J, leaving 9 bases between them. The CDR3 protein is CSVDPAGTQYF. The CDR3 nucleotides are TGCAGCGTTGATCCAGCTGGGACCCAGTACTTC.

This clonotype was seen a few times. V usage is TRBV6-1 and J usage is TRBJ2-5; D is possibly TRBD2 (6 bases). V was trimmed by 5 bases and J by 1 base, leaving 8 bases between them. CDR1 is MNHNS and CDR2 is SASEGT in the germline V gene. The CDR3 extends over 13 amino acids. CDR3 amino acids: CASSTGSQETQYF. CDR3 DNA sequence: TGTGCCAGCAGTACCGGGAGCCAAGAGACCCAGTACTTC.

The chain links TRBV3-1 to TRBJ2-7; no clear D gene. V was cut by 4 bases and J by 5 bases, with 15 bases left in between. Germline CDR1 is LGHDT and CDR2 is YNNKEL (reference sequence). The CDR3 is made up of 14 amino acids. The CDR3 spells CASSPPGSTHEQYF. The CDR3 DNA follows: TGTGCCAGCAGCCCCCCGGGTAGCACCCACGAGCAGTACTTC.

V usage is TRBV4-1 and J usage is TRBJ1-2; D possibly corresponds to TRBD1 (6 bases). The CDR3 runs 18 residues. Per the germline V gene, CDR1 is MGHRA and CDR2 is YSYEKL. Between the trimmed V and J ends, which lost 2 bases and 3 bases, there was a span of 22 bases. CDR3 DNA: TGCGCCAGCAGCCAATCCCCACGAGGAGGGGGGCATCACTATGGCTACACCTTC. It codes for CASSQSPRGGGHHYGYTF.

The chain joins TRBV10-3 to TRBJ1-4; perhaps TRBD1 as D (5 bases). Germline lookup yields CDR1 ENHRY and CDR2 SYGVKD. The CDR3 is 13 residues long. The V and J ends lost 8 bases and 8 bases respectively, with 15 bases between them. As DNA, the CDR3 is TGTGCCATCGGGGCGGGTCTTACAGAAAAACTGTTTTTT. The encoded protein is CAIGAGLTEKLFF.